Following are 28 T cell receptor beta chains from one sample sequenced in a study of blood T cells in healthy people across ages. A J-beta primer mix and a sample-barcoded 5' primer were used in a second PCR of roughly 6 to 11 cycles. TCRdb processed the 5' RACE reads anew with MiXCR; each CDR3 protein has one entry. In the table there are approximately 770,000 distinct CDR3 sequences, nearly 60% of which are singletons. The sample taken for sequencing was blood. The receptors come from a man under 40 in good health.

The chain has TRBV2 and TRBJ2-3, with TRBD2 matching 7 bases. Looked up from germline, CDR1 is SNHLY and CDR2 is FYNNEI. The CDR3 contains 12 residues. Germline trimming cut 7 bases from V and 11 bases from J; bases unmatched to any gene: 9. The DNA of the CDR3 is TGTGCCAGCACGGCGGGTAGCGGGCTGCAGTATTTT. Residues: CASTAGSGLQYF.

This clonotype was picked up many times. This chain uses TRBV5-1 with TRBJ2-1; tentative D call: TRBD2 (6 bases). CDR1 and CDR2 from the germline V gene are SGHRS and YFSETQ. V lost 3 bases to trimming and J lost 4 bases, with 11 bases between them. This CDR3 spans 14 amino acids. CDR3 amino acids: CASSSGSGYNEQFF. The CDR3 bases are TGCGCCAGCAGCTCCGGGAGCGGATACAATGAGCAGTTCTTC.

This clonotype showed up just once. V is TRBV28 and J is TRBJ2-7; the match to TRBD2 covers 9 bases. This CDR3 has 15 residues. Per germline, CDR1 MDHEN and CDR2 SYDVKM. Unmatched junction bases numbered 7, after V lost 6 bases and J lost 1 base. The CDR3 nucleotides are TGTGCCAGCAGGGGGACTAGCAGCGGGTCCTACGAGCAGTACTTC. This translates into CASRGTSSGSYEQYF.

This clonotype was counted at least ten times. The chain recombines TRBV15 with TRBJ2-7, with 7 bases identical to TRBD2. Trimming removed 1 base from V and 3 bases from J; junction bases left unmatched: 3. CDR3 length equals 14 residues. Germline V lookup: CDR1 LNHNV, CDR2 YYDKDF (reference sequence). The CDR3 is CATSRAGTNYEQYF. The CDR3 bases are TGTGCCACCAGCAGAGCCGGGACTAACTACGAGCAGTACTTC.

The V and J genes are TRBV20-1 and TRBJ2-7, with D perhaps assigned TRBD1 or TRBD2 (5 bases each). The germline CDR1 and CDR2 sequences are DFQATT and SNEGSKA (reference sequence). Trimming cost V 2 bases and J 0 bases, with 11 bases left between them. The CDR3 covers 14 residues. The CDR3 region is CSARRPGSSYEQYF. CDR3 in DNA: TGCAGTGCTAGACGGCCAGGGAGCTCCTACGAGCAGTACTTC.

V is TRBV9 and J is TRBJ1-2; TRBD1 agrees at 7 bases. Germline V gene lookup returns CDR1 SGDLS and CDR2 YYNGEE. V shed 1 base and J 4 bases; nucleotides not matched to a gene: 1. The CDR3 extends over 13 amino acids. The CDR3 DNA reads TGTGCCAGCAGCGTAACAGGGGCCTATGGCTACACCTTC. It specifies CASSVTGAYGYTF.

This clonotype has a handful of counts. This rearrangement joins TRBV27 to TRBJ2-1; possibly TRBD1 for D (6 bases). Between the trimmed V and J ends, which lost 5 bases and 1 base, there was a span of 9 bases. Germline loops: CDR1 MNHEY, CDR2 SMNVEV (reference sequence). CDR3 length equals 14 residues. The DNA for the CDR3 is TGTGCCAGCAGTACAGGGAGTTCCTACAATGAGCAGTTCTTC. Protein sequence: CASSTGSSYNEQFF.

The genes are TRBV14 and TRBJ2-3, with D unclear. CDR1 and CDR2 (germline): SGHDN, FVKESK. Trimming stripped 3 bases from V and 3 bases from J, with 4 bases between. This CDR3 is built from 12 residues. Written as DNA, the CDR3 is TGTGCCAGCAGCCACTCGACAGATACGCAGTATTTT. Encoded protein: CASSHSTDTQYF.

This chain links TRBV29-1 with TRBJ1-5, with 8 bases lining up with TRBD1. Germline CDR1 SQVTM, CDR2 ANQGSEA. This CDR3 is 13 amino acids long. The trim removed 4 bases at V and 5 bases at J, leaving 4 bases unmatched. Here the CDR3 DNA reads TGCAGCGTTGCGGCAGGGGGCTATCAGCCCCAGCATTTT. Protein: CSVAAGGYQPQHF.

At least ten counts were recorded for this clonotype. This chain uses TRBV4-3 with TRBJ2-6; D might be TRBD2 (5 bases). V was cut by 1 base and J by 0 bases, with 10 bases left in between. This CDR3 spans 17 amino acids. The germline gives CDR1 LGHNA, CDR2 YSLEER. In DNA form, the CDR3 reads TGCGCCAGCAGCCAAGCCACCAGCGGCTCTGGGGCCAACGTCCTGACTTTC. Its translation is CASSQATSGSGANVLTF.

This clonotype occurred a few times. The rearrangement uses TRBV2 and TRBJ2-5, with 10 bases matching TRBD1. CDR1 is SNHLY, CDR2 FYNNEI, per germline. The length of the CDR3 is 13 residues. The junction had 4 bases not matched to a gene; V was cut back by 8 bases and J by 4 bases. For the CDR3, the DNA is TGTGCCAGCGGAAGGACAGGGGGAGAGACCCAGTACTTC. Amino acids: CASGRTGGETQYF.

The gene calls are TRBV20-1 and TRBJ2-3; TRBD1 matches 7 bases. This CDR3 has 14 amino acids. V was pared by 3 bases and J by 0 bases, with 3 bases of the junction left unmatched. In germline, CDR1 is DFQATT, CDR2 SNEGSKA (reference sequence). The CDR3 bases are TGCAGTGCTAGGACAGGGCTTAGCACAGATACGCAGTATTTT. Translation: CSARTGLSTDTQYF.

This clonotype has more than one count but fewer than ten. V is TRBV25-1 and J is TRBJ1-5; no firm D call. The CDR3 sequence is 12 residues long. Trimming took 4 bases from V and 2 from J, leaving 3 bases between them. Germline lookup yields CDR1 MGHDK and CDR2 SYGVNS. The CDR3 reads CASSGGNQPQHF. The CDR3, as DNA: TGTGCCAGCAGTGGGGGCAATCAGCCCCAGCATTTT.

The V call is TRBV10-3, the J call TRBJ2-1; possibly TRBD1 or TRBD2 for D (5 bases each). Trimming shortened V by 0 bases and J by 0 bases, and 9 bases separated the two germline ends. Germline loops: CDR1 ENHRY, CDR2 SYGVKD. The CDR3 sequence is 16 residues long. The CDR3 region is CAISESWGSSYNEQFF. CDR3 coding DNA: TGTGCCATCAGTGAGTCTTGGGGGAGCTCCTACAATGAGCAGTTCTTC.

This chain joins TRBV9 and TRBJ1-1; D gene uncertain. The CDR3 length is 16 residues. The V and J ends lost 0 bases and 4 bases respectively, with 16 bases between them. Germline V gene data show CDR1 as SGDLS and CDR2 as YYNGEE. CDR3 bases: TGTGCCAGCAGCGTAGGCAGCGGTGCCAGGAGCACTGAAGCTTTCTTT. Its translation: CASSVGSGARSTEAFF. Based on the CDR3 plus reference TRBV9 and TRBJ1-1, the full variable domain is DSGVTQTPKHLITATGQRVTLRCSPRSGDLSVYWYQQSLDQGLQFLIQYYNGEERAKGNILERFSAQQFPDLHSELNLSSLELGDSALYFCASSVGSGARSTEAFFGQGTRLTVV.

V is TRBV4-2 and J is TRBJ2-5, with D unresolved. Judging by the DNA end, TRBJ2-7 fits better; the J call may be wrong. This CDR3 is 14 amino acids long. Germline V gene sequence: CDR1 LGHNA, CDR2 YNFKEQ. Here the CDR3 reads CASSRETTTSEQYF. Written as DNA, the CDR3 is TGTGCCAGCAGCCGCGAGACCACCACTTCCGAGCAGTACTTC.

In its sample, this clonotype was seen a few times. V is TRBV7-3 and J is TRBJ2-5; D possibly uses TRBD1 or TRBD2 (5 bases each). V shed 5 bases and J shed 5 bases, with 21 bases lying between them. In germline, CDR1 is SGHTA, CDR2 FQGTGA. The CDR3 loop spans 16 amino acids. The CDR3, as DNA: TGTGCCAGCAGCCCCACAGGACCGGGAAGAGGGGAGACCCAGTACTTC. Encoded protein: CASSPTGPGRGETQYF. Based on the CDR3 plus reference TRBV7-3 and TRBJ2-5, the full variable domain is GAGVSQTPSNKVTEKGKYVELRCDPISGHTALYWYRQSLGQGPEFLIYFQGTGAADDSGLPNDRFFAVRPEGSVSTLKIQRTERGDSAVYLCASSPTGPGRGETQYFGPGTRLLVL.

The chain couples TRBV20-1 to TRBJ2-3; TRBD2 agrees at 7 bases. The germline CDR1 and CDR2 sequences are DFQATT and SNEGSKA (reference sequence). The CDR3 length is 13 residues. CDR3 loop: CRGRRENEDTQYF. CDR3 nucleotides: TGCAGAGGGAGGCGGGAGAACGAAGATACGCAGTATTTT.

This clonotype was counted a few times. V usage is TRBV20-1 and J usage is TRBJ2-7; 13 nucleotides match TRBD2. This CDR3 comprises 17 residues. Germline CDR1 and CDR2: DFQATT and SNEGSKA (reference sequence). The V and J ends lost 5 bases and 1 base, in that order; junction bases with no gene match: 11. The CDR3 loop is CSALPGLAGPLSYEQYF. CDR3 sequence (DNA): TGCAGTGCTCTACCGGGACTAGCGGGACCCCTTTCCTACGAGCAGTACTTC.

This chain uses TRBV6-5 with TRBJ2-5; D perhaps matches TRBD2 (5 bases). Trimming removed 5 bases from V and 11 bases from J, with 15 bases in between. CDR3 size: 12 residues. CDR1 is MNHEY and CDR2 is SVGAGI in the germline V gene. Here the CDR3 reads CASSTDEGEQYF. The DNA for the CDR3 is TGTGCCAGCAGTACCGATGAGGGTGAGCAGTACTTC.

This chain links TRBV5-1 with TRBJ2-7, with D unclear. V was clipped by 5 bases and J by 2 bases, with 11 bases between them. The germline CDR1 and CDR2 sequences are SGHRS and YFSETQ. The CDR3 has 13 residues. The chain's CDR3 is CASSVLSAYEQYF. The DNA of the CDR3 is TGCGCCAGCAGTGTCTTAAGCGCCTACGAGCAGTACTTC.

The sample holds a few counts of this clonotype. The chain is built from TRBV29-1 and TRBJ2-1; weak D call: TRBD2 (5 bases). The germline V gene encodes CDR1 SQVTM and CDR2 ANQGSEA. This CDR3 has 14 residues. V was cut by 3 bases and J by 0 bases, with 9 bases left in between. CDR3 residues: CSVDKTSSYNEQFF. DNA for the CDR3: TGCAGCGTTGATAAAACTAGCTCCTACAATGAGCAGTTCTTC.

J is TRBJ2-4 and V is TRBV20-1, with 10 bases aligning to TRBD2. The end of the DNA fits TRBJ2-7 better, so the J call may be wrong. The germline V gene encodes CDR1 DFQATT and CDR2 SNEGSKA (reference sequence). The length of the CDR3 is 14 residues. CDR3 loop: CSADAGTSAYEQYF. The CDR3 DNA sequence: TGCAGTGCCGACGCCGGGACTAGCGCTTACGAGCAGTACTTC.

Note on this clonotype: A much larger clone lies a single base off, so this may be a read error. The chain combines TRBV27 with TRBJ2-7; 11 nucleotides match TRBD2. The V segment lost 6 bases and the J segment 7 bases; nucleotides outside the gene matches: 8. Germline V gene data show CDR1 as MNHEY and CDR2 as SMNVEV (reference sequence). The CDR3 length is 14 residues. The chain's CDR3 is CASRRGLAVNEQYF. The CDR3 DNA sequence: TGTGCCAGCAGGAGGGGACTAGCGGTGAATGAGCAGTACTTC.

The chain carries TRBV7-8 and TRBJ2-3; TRBD1 aligns across 8 bases. V gave up 5 bases and J gave up 5 bases; unmatched junction bases: 15. CDR3 length: 17 residues. Per the germline V gene, CDR1 is SGHVS and CDR2 is FQNEAQ. CDR3 loop: CASSQPDRERNEDTQYF. DNA of the CDR3: TGTGCCAGCAGCCAACCGGACAGGGAGAGAAATGAAGATACGCAGTATTTT.

About this clonotype itself: Its ends do not fully match the called genes, so a read error is possible. The chain recombines TRBV4-2 with TRBJ2-5, with a possible D match to TRBD2 (6 bases). Germline V gene lookup returns CDR1 LGHNA and CDR2 YNFKEQ. This CDR3 is 14 amino acids long. CDR3 sequence (DNA): TGTGTCAGCAGCCAAGATCAGGGAGGAGAGACCCAGTACTTC. Amino acid sequence: CVSSQDQGGETQYF.

The CDR3 sequence: CSSCPSRGPGNEQYF. In nucleotides, the CDR3 is TGCAGCAGTTGCCCCTCCAGGGGGCCGGGCAATGAGCAGTACTTC. This chain links TRBV29-1 with TRBJ2-5; 8 bases line up with TRBD1. The CDR3 has 15 amino acids. V lost 8 bases, J lost 11 bases, and 22 bases stayed unmatched. Per germline, CDR1 SQVTM and CDR2 ANQGSEA. The entire variable domain, with the rest obtained from reference TRBV29-1 and TRBJ2-5, is as follows: SAVISQKPSRDICQRGTSLTIQCQVDSQVTMMFWYRQQPGQSLTLIATANQGSEATYESGFVIDKFPISRPNLTFSTLTVSNMSPEDSSIYLCSSCPSRGPGNEQYFGPGTRLLVL.

The chain employs TRBV3-1 and TRBJ2-1; D remains ambiguous. Germline V gene lookup returns CDR1 LGHDT and CDR2 YNNKEL (reference sequence). V was shortened by 1 base and J by 5 bases, with 3 bases between the two germline ends. The CDR3 consists of 12 residues. DNA of the CDR3: TGTGCCAGCAGCCAAGTGGACAATGAGCAGTTCTTC. Translation gives CASSQVDNEQFF.